This T cell receptor (beta chain) was obtained from a study of blood T cell repertoires in COVID-19. Study information: Spain, Italy and the United States supplied samples that represented acute and convalescent COVID-19. The cDNA or gDNA used as material had been derived from T cells, B-cell-depleted T cells, or PBMCs.

In the authors' methods: How many nucleated cells were present was estimated from reference gene primer amplification. The data were produced by immunoSEQ multiplex PCR, yet TCRdb's version contains in-frame clones alone and is incomplete. The V and J calls and clone size were taken over from that table, and D and trimming were inferred from the DNA. The top ten clones hold 7.5% to 10% of a sample with some 45,000 clones, roughly nine tenths of them seen once. V dropped 3 bases and J dropped 6 bases, with 13 bases sitting between them. The CDR3 has 14 residues. CDR1 and CDR2 from the germline V gene are LGHDT and YNNKEL (reference sequence).

The TCR was taken from a human donor in a cohort sampled during active COVID-19. The rearrangement uses TRBV3-1 (or the pseudogene TRBV3-2) and TRBJ2-3, with D perhaps TRBD2 (6 bases). Source material: peripheral blood. The CDR3 reads CASSHSGDWDTQYF. Here the CDR3 DNA reads TGTGCCAGCAGCCATTCGGGGGACTGGGATACGCAGTATTTT.